The clone carrying this TCR beta chain was seen a handful of times. Its antigen is undetermined. This sample was included in a study of beta chain features in type 1 diabetes. General observations from the study: Naive, central memory and Treg TCRB repertoires appeared more alike in patients than in healthy donors.

Isolated RNA was reverse transcribed in full, so expressed TCRB transcripts were sequenced. The data were produced by immunoSEQ multiplex PCR, yet TCRdb's version contains in-frame clones alone and is incomplete. The top ten clones hold approximately 0.62% of a sample with 150,000 to 200,000 clones, around an eighth of them seen once. The CDR3 is made up of 15 amino acids. Germline CDR1 is SGHTA and CDR2 is FQGNSA. V lost 6 bases to trimming and J lost 0 bases; unmatched junction nucleotides: 6. This receptor was identified in a woman between 18 and 29 years old in good health. The sequencing input was central memory CD4+ T cells from blood. The gene calls are TRBV7-2 and TRBJ2-7; 9 bases fit TRBD2. In DNA, the CDR3 is TGTGCCAGCAGGCCAGCGGGAGGCAGCTCCTACGAGCAGTACTTC. It is translated as CASRPAGGSSYEQYF.